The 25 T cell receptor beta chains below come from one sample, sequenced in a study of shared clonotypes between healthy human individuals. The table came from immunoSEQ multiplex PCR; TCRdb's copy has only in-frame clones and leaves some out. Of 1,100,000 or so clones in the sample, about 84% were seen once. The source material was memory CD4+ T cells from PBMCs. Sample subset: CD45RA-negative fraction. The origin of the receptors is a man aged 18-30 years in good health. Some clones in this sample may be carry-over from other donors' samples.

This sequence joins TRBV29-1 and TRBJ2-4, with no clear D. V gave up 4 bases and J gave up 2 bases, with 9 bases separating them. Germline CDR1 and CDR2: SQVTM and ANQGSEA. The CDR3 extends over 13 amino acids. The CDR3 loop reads CSVGGSSKNIQYF. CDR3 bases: TGCAGCGTTGGGGGTTCGTCCAAAAACATTCAGTACTTC.

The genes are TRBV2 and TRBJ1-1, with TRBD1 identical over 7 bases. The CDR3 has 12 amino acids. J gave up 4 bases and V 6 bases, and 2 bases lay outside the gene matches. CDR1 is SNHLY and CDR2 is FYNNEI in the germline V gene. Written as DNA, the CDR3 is TGTGCCAGCAGAGGGGGCTTCACTGAAGCTTTCTTT. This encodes CASRGGFTEAFF.

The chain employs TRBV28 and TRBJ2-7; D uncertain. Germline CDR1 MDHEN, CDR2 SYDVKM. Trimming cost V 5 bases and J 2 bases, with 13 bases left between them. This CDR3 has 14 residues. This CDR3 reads CASSRIRRPYEQYF. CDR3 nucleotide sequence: TGTGCCAGCAGTAGGATCAGGAGACCCTACGAGCAGTACTTC.

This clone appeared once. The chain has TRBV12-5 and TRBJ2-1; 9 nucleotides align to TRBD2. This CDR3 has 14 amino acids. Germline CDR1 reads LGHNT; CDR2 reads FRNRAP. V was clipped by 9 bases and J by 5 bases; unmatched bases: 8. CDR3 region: CASGRTSADNEQFF. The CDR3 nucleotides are TGTGCTAGCGGTCGGACTAGCGCCGACAATGAGCAGTTCTTC.

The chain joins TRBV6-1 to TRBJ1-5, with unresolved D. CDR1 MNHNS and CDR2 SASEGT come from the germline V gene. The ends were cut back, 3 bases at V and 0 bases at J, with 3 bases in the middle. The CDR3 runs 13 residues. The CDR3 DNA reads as TGTGCCAGCAGTGATAATAGCAATCAGCCCCAGCATTTT. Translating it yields CASSDNSNQPQHF.

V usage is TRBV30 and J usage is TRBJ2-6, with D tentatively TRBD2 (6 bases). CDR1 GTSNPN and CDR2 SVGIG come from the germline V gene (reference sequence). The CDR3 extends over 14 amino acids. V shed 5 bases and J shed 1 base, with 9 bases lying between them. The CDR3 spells CAWGGISGANVLTF. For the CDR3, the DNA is TGTGCCTGGGGCGGGATTTCTGGGGCCAACGTCCTGACTTTC.

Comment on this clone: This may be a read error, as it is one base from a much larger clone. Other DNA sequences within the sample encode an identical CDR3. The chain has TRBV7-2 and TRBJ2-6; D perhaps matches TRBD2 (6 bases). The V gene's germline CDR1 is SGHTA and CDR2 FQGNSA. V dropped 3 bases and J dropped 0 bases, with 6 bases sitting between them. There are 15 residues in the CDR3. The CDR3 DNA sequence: TGTGCCAGCAGCTTGGGGGGCTCTGGGGCCAACGTCCTGACTTTC. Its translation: CASSLGGSGANVLTF.

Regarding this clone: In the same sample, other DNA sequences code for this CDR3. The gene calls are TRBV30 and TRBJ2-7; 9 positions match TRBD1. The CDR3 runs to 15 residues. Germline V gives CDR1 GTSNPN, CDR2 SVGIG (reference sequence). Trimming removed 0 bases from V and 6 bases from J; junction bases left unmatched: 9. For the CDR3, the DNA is TGTGCCTGGAGTGTTGGGGGGACAGGGAGGGTCGAGCAGTACTTC. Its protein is CAWSVGGTGRVEQYF.

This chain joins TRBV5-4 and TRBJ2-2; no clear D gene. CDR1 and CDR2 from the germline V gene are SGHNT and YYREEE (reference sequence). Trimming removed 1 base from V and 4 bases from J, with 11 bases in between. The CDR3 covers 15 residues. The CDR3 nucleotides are TGTGCCAGCAGCTTGAGTAGGGTAGTCACCGGGGAGCTGTTTTTT. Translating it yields CASSLSRVVTGELFF. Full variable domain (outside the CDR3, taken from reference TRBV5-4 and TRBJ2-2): ETGVTQSPTHLIKTRGQQVTLRCSSQSGHNTVSWYQQALGQGPQFIFQYYREEENGRGNFPPRFSGLQFPNYSSELNVNALELDDSALYLCASSLSRVVTGELFFGEGSRLTVL.

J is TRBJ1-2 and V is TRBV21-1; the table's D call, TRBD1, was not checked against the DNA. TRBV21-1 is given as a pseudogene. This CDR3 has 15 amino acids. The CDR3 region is CASRYRQGSNYGYTF. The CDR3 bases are TGTGCCAGCAGGTACCGACAGGGCTCCAACTATGGCTACACCTTC.

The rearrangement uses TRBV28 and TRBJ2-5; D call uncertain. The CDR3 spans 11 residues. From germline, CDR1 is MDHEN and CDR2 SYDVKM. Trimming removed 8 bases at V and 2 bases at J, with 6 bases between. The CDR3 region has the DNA TGTGCCAGCCTGGGACAAGAGACCCAGTACTTC. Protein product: CASLGQETQYF.

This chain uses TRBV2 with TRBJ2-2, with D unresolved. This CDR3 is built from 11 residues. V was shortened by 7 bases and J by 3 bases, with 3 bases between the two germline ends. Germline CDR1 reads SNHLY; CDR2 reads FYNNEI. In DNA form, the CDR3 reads TGTGCCAGCACGGACACCGGGGAGCTGTTTTTT. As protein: CASTDTGELFF. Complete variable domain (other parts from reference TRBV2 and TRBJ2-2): EPEVTQTPSHQVTQMGQEVILRCVPISNHLYFYWYRQILGQKVEFLVSFYNNEISEKSEIFDDQFSVERPDGSNFTLKIRSTKLEDSAMYFCASTDTGELFFGEGSRLTVL.

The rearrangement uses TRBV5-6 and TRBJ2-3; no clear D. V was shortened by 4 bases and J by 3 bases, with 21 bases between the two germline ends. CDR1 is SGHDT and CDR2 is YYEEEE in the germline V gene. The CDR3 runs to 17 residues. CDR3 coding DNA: TGTGCCAGCAGCCCTCCCCCGGGTGGGTCTTTAACAGATACGCAGTATTTT. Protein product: CASSPPPGGSLTDTQYF.

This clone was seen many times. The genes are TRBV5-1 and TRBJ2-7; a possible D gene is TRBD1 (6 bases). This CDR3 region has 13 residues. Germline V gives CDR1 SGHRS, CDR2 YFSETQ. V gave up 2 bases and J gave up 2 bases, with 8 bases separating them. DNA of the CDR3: TGCGCCAGCAGCTTCGACAGGACCTACGAGCAGTACTTC. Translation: CASSFDRTYEQYF.

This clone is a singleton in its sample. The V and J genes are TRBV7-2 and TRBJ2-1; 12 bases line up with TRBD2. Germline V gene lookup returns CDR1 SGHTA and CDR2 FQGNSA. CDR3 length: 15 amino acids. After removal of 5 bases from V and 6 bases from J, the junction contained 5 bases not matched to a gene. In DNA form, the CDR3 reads TGTGCCAGCAGCCGGACTAGCGGGGCGTCCAATGAGCAGTTCTTC. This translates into CASSRTSGASNEQFF.

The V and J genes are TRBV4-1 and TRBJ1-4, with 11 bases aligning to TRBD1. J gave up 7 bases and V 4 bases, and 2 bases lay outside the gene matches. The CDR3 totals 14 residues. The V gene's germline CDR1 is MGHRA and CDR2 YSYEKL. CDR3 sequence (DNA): TGCGCCAGCAGCCCGGGACAGGGGGTTGAAAAACTGTTTTTT. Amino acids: CASSPGQGVEKLFF.

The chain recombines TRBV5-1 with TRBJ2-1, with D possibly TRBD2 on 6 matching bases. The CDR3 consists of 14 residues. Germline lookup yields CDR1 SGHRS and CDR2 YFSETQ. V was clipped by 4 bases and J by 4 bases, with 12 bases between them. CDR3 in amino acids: CASSQLALYNEQFF. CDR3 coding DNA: TGCGCCAGCAGCCAGCTAGCGTTGTACAATGAGCAGTTCTTC.

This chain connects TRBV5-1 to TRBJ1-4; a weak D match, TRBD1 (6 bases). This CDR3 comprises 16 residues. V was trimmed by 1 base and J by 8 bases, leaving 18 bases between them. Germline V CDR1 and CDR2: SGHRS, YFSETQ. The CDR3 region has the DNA TGCGCCAGCAGCTTGTGGGCAGGAACAGGGCCGGAAAAACTGTTTTTT. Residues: CASSLWAGTGPEKLFF.

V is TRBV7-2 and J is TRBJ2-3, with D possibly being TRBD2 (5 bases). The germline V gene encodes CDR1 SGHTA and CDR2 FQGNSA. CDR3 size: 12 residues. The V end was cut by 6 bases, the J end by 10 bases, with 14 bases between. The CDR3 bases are TGTGCCAGCAGTCCCCCGGGAAGGGCGCAGTATTTT. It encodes CASSPPGRAQYF.

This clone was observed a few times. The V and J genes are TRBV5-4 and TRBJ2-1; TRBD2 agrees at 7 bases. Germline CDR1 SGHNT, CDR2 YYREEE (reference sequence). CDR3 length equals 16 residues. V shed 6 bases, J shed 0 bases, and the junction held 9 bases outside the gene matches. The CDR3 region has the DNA TGTGCCAGCACCCAACGCTCGGGGGGCTCCTACAATGAGCAGTTCTTC. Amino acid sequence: CASTQRSGGSYNEQFF.

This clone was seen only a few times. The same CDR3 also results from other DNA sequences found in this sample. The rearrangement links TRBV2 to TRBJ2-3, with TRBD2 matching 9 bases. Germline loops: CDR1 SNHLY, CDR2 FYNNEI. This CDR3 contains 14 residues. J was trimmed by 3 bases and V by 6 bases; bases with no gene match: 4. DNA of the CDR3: TGTGCCAGCAGCGGAGCGGGAGGAACAGATACGCAGTATTTT. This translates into CASSGAGGTDTQYF. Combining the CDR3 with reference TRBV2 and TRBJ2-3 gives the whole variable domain EPEVTQTPSHQVTQMGQEVILRCVPISNHLYFYWYRQILGQKVEFLVSFYNNEISEKSEIFDDQFSVERPDGSNFTLKIRSTKLEDSAMYFCASSGAGGTDTQYFGPGTRLTVL.

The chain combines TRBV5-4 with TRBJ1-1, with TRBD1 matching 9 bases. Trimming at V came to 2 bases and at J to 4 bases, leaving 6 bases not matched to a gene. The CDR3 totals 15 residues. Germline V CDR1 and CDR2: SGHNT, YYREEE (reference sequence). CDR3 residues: CASSFGDRVSTEAFF. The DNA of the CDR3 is TGTGCCAGCAGCTTCGGGGACAGGGTGTCCACTGAAGCTTTCTTT.

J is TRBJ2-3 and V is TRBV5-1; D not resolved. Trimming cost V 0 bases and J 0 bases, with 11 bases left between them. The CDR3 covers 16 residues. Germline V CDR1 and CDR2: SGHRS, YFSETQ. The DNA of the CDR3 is TGCGCCAGCAGCTTGGGCATCTCTCCTAGCACAGATACGCAGTATTTT. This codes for CASSLGISPSTDTQYF.

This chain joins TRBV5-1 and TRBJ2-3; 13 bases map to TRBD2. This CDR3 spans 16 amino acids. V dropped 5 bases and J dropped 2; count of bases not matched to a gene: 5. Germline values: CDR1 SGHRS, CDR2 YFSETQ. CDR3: CASSQGLAGSTDTQYF. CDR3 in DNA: TGCGCCAGCAGTCAGGGACTAGCGGGATCCACAGATACGCAGTATTTT.

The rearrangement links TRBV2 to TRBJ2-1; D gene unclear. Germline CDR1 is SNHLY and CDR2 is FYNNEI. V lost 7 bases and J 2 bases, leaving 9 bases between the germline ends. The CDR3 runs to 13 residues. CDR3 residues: CASTRNPYNEQFF. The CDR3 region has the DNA TGTGCCAGCACCAGAAACCCCTACAATGAGCAGTTCTTC.